This is a list of T cell receptor beta chains from one sample in a study of blood T cells in healthy people across ages. TCRdb called the 5' RACE reads again in MiXCR, with one record for every CDR3 protein. The data contain 780,000 or so distinct CDR3 sequences, more than 20% of them singletons. The sample was also linked to a second study, of T cells of mothers and their children.

Sequencing was carried out using blood. Every receptor here comes from a boy younger than 18 in good health. Each CDR3 is given with its conserved first and last residue. The D gene is left open where the match is weak. Expanded clones get a size class; other rows say once, few or many, or leave the size out.

d_call	v_call	clone_size	j_call	cdr3_aa	cdr3_nt
NA	TRBV24-1	NA	TRBJ2-1	CATSDRTSLDEQFF	TGTGCCACCAGTGACCGCACTAGCTTGGATGAGCAGTTCTTC
TRBD1	TRBV7-8	NA	TRBJ1-6	CASSTRRQGNSYNSPLHF	TGTGCCAGCAGCACTCGTAGACAGGGAAACTCCTATAATTCACCCCTCCACTTT
TRBD1	TRBV2	few	TRBJ1-6	CASSAGQGKSPLHF	TGTGCCAGCAGTGCGGGACAGGGGAAATCACCCCTCCACTTT
NA	TRBV28	few	TRBJ2-1	CACAYRNEQFF	TGTGCCTGTGCGTACCGCAATGAGCAGTTCTTC
NA	TRBV27	few	TRBJ2-1	CASSALRGPDEQFF	TGTGCCAGCAGTGCCCTTCGGGGCCCCGATGAGCAGTTCTTC
TRBD2	TRBV6-2/TRBV6-3	few	TRBJ2-5	CASSRTSSQETQYF	TGTGCCAGCAGTCGGACTAGCTCCCAAGAGACCCAGTACTTC
TRBD2	TRBV7-3	few	TRBJ2-1	CASSLKRESSYNEQFF	TGTGCCAGCAGCCTAAAGCGGGAGAGCTCCTACAATGAGCAGTTCTTC
NA	TRBV6-6	few	TRBJ1-1	CASSYSGQGTEAFF	TGTGCCAGCAGTTACTCGGGGCAGGGCACTGAAGCTTTCTTT
NA	TRBV6-5	few	TRBJ2-1	CASSYTGGYNEQFF	TGTGCCAGCAGTTATACAGGCGGATACAATGAGCAGTTCTTC
NA	TRBV19	few	TRBJ1-2	CATEAVGENYGYTF	TGTGCCACCGAGGCAGTGGGGGAAAACTATGGCTACACCTTC
NA	TRBV19	few	TRBJ2-7	CASSTGPPLTYEQYF	TGTGCCAGTAGTACCGGACCCCCATTAACCTACGAGCAGTACTTC
TRBD1	TRBV29-1	NA	TRBJ2-5	CSVEQGQETQYF	TGCAGCGTCGAACAGGGGCAAGAGACCCAGTACTTC
NA	TRBV28	few	TRBJ1-2	CAITGPSLGYTF	TGTGCCATAACGGGCCCTTCGCTGGGCTACACCTTC
NA	TRBV29-1	NA	TRBJ2-7	CSVEDSAEYEQYF	TGCAGCGTTGAAGATTCGGCGGAATACGAGCAGTACTTC
NA	TRBV12-3/TRBV12-4	NA	TRBJ2-3	CASSLHTDAQYF	TGTGCCAGCAGTCTCCACACAGATGCGCAATATTTT
NA	TRBV29-1	NA	TRBJ1-1	CSASDRRAEAFF	TGCAGCGCTAGCGACAGACGAGCTGAAGCTTTCTTT
NA	TRBV6-5	NA	TRBJ2-7	CASSWGDTPYEQYF	TGTGCCAGCAGTTGGGGCGACACCCCTTACGAGCAGTACTTC
TRBD1	TRBV24-1	few	TRBJ2-1	CATSDPIQGAGEQFF	TGTGCCACCAGTGACCCGATACAGGGGGCAGGTGAGCAGTTCTTC
NA	TRBV6-6	NA	TRBJ1-4	CASSFSRETKLFF	TGTGCCAGCAGCTTCTCACGGGAGACGAAACTGTTTTTT
NA	TRBV6-5	NA	TRBJ2-3	CASRPPLGDTQYF	TGTGCCAGCAGGCCCCCGTTAGGAGATACGCAGTATTTT
TRBD1	TRBV29-1	NA	TRBJ2-7	CSVVPWTGTPYEQYF	TGCAGCGTTGTACCTTGGACAGGGACCCCCTACGAGCAGTACTTC
TRBD1	TRBV10-3	few	TRBJ2-3	CAISETGGPDTQYF	TGTGCCATCAGTGAAACAGGGGGACCAGATACGCAGTATTTT
NA	TRBV4-1	NA	TRBJ2-5	CASSQEEGWGETQYF	TGCGCCAGCAGCCAAGAGGAGGGTTGGGGAGAGACCCAGTACTTC
NA	TRBV4-1	NA	TRBJ2-7	CASSPLDMGFPREQYF	TGCGCCAGCAGCCCTTTAGACATGGGCTTTCCACGGGAGCAGTACTTC
NA	TRBV6-5	NA	TRBJ2-1	CASSHGHEQFF	TGTGCCAGCAGTCACGGGCATGAGCAGTTCTTC
NA	TRBV7-9	NA	TRBJ2-5	CASSLWPTQETQYF	TGTGCCAGCAGCTTATGGCCGACCCAAGAGACCCAGTACTTC
TRBD1	TRBV7-2	few	TRBJ1-1	CASSLAGQGNLGAFF	TGTGCCAGCAGCTTAGCAGGACAGGGGAATCTAGGGGCTTTCTTT
NA	TRBV20-1	NA	TRBJ2-7	CSARGNSGTDTYEQYF	TGCAGTGCTAGAGGGAATTCCGGGACGGATACCTACGAGCAGTACTTC
NA	TRBV4-3	few	TRBJ1-2	CASSQDRGTYYGYTF	TGCGCCAGCAGCCAAGACAGGGGAACTTACTATGGCTACACCTTC
NA	TRBV9	NA	TRBJ2-1	CASSASDHNEQFF	TGTGCCAGCAGCGCAAGCGACCACAATGAGCAGTTCTTC
NA	TRBV4-3	NA	TRBJ2-6	CASSQDWQSGANVLTF	TGCGCCAGCAGCCAAGATTGGCAGTCTGGGGCCAACGTCCTGACTTTC
NA	TRBV7-2	NA	TRBJ2-3	CASSLDRPDTQYF	TGTGCCAGCAGCTTAGATCGTCCAGATACGCAGTATTTT
TRBD1	TRBV6-1	few	TRBJ1-5	CASSGGSTGVQPQHF	TGTGCCAGCAGTGGGGGAAGTACAGGGGTTCAGCCCCAGCATTTT
TRBD2	TRBV15	NA	TRBJ2-7	CATSRGLAFSYEQYF	TGTGCCACCAGCAGAGGACTAGCCTTCTCCTACGAGCAGTACTTC
NA	TRBV7-9	NA	TRBJ1-4	CASSLPRDPDGEKLFF	TGTGCCAGCAGCTTACCTCGAGACCCGGACGGTGAAAAACTGTTTTTT
NA	TRBV3-1	NA	TRBJ2-7	CASNDRGAGEQYF	TGTGCCAGCAACGATCGAGGGGCGGGCGAGCAGTACTTC
TRBD1	TRBV13	few	TRBJ1-2	CASSRFSPQGARESSAGRIYGYTF	TGTGCCAGCAGCCGCTTCTCCCCTCAGGGGGCGCGGGAATCTTCGGCCGGGCGTATCTATGGCTACACCTTC
NA	TRBV7-2	few	TRBJ2-5	CASSSLTVLQETQYF	TGTGCCAGCAGCTCCTTGACAGTTCTTCAAGAGACCCAGTACTTC
NA	TRBV30	few	TRBJ2-5	CAWSVVLQETQYF	TGTGCCTGGAGTGTAGTCCTCCAAGAGACCCAGTACTTC
NA	TRBV19	NA	TRBJ2-1	CASRRDFYNEQFF	TGTGCCAGTCGCAGGGACTTCTACAATGAGCAGTTCTTC
NA	TRBV20-1	few	TRBJ1-1	CSAREGAGIRMNTEAFF	TGCAGTGCTAGAGAGGGGGCAGGCATTAGAATGAACACTGAAGCTTTCTTT
TRBD1	TRBV6-2/TRBV6-3	few	TRBJ1-6	CASSRQGISSPLHF	TGTGCCAGCAGTCGACAGGGGATCAGTTCACCCCTCCACTTT
NA	TRBV5-1	few	TRBJ1-4	CASSLTGLAEKLFF	TGCGCCAGCAGCCTCACAGGGTTGGCCGAAAAACTGTTTTTT
NA	TRBV29-1	NA	TRBJ2-7	CSVAGPSSYEQYF	TGCAGCGTTGCTGGTCCTTCCTCCTACGAGCAGTACTTC
TRBD1	TRBV5-6	NA	TRBJ1-1	CASSFRTGGYSTGTEAFF	TGTGCCAGCAGCTTCCGGACAGGGGGCTATTCAACTGGGACTGAAGCTTTCTTT
NA	TRBV7-2	few	TRBJ1-4	CASSLLLSEKLFF	TGTGCCAGCAGCTTACTCTTAAGTGAAAAACTGTTTTTT